This is a list of T cell receptor beta chains from one sample in a study of T cell repertoires and HLA-DP antigens. These receptors have no known antigen. Repertoires were generated with immunoSEQ multiplex PCR, while TCRdb's copy carries only in-frame clones and drops some. Of over 60,000 clones in the sample, around four fifths were seen once. The sample comprised CD4+ T cells from PBMCs. The receptor set was obtained from a man in his sixties in good health and CMV-seronegative. CDR3s include the opening cysteine and the closing phenylalanine or tryptophan. D genes are given only for firm matches. Clone size, where shown, is once, few, many, or a class for clones that have expanded.

d_call: TRBD1
j_call: TRBJ2-3
clone_size: .
v_call: TRBV9
cdr3_aa: CASSARQGGTDTQYF
cdr3_nt: TGTGCCAGCAGCGCCCGGCAGGGGGGCACAGATACGCAGTATTTT

d_call: .
j_call: TRBJ2-1
clone_size: .
v_call: TRBV9
cdr3_aa: CASSVGVEHTSEQFF
cdr3_nt: TGTGCCAGCAGCGTAGGGGTGGAACACACATCTGAGCAGTTCTTC

d_call: .
j_call: TRBJ2-5
clone_size: .
v_call: TRBV14
cdr3_aa: CASSQEGYMETQYF
cdr3_nt: TGTGCCAGCAGCCAAGAAGGGTACATGGAGACCCAGTACTTC

d_call: TRBD2
j_call: TRBJ2-5
clone_size: .
v_call: TRBV15
cdr3_aa: CATSRGTSGGYQETQYF
cdr3_nt: TGTGCCACCAGCAGGGGGACTAGCGGGGGTTACCAAGAGACCCAGTACTTC

d_call: TRBD2
j_call: TRBJ2-7
clone_size: .
v_call: TRBV19
cdr3_aa: CASSISGGALSYEQYF
cdr3_nt: TGTGCCAGTAGTATAAGCGGGGGGGCTCTCTCCTACGAGCAGTACTTC

d_call: TRBD2
j_call: TRBJ2-5
clone_size: once
v_call: TRBV2
cdr3_aa: CASSLGLAGDQETQYF
cdr3_nt: TGTGCCAGCAGTCTCGGACTAGCGGGGGATCAAGAGACCCAGTACTTC

d_call: TRBD1
j_call: TRBJ1-2
clone_size: once
v_call: TRBV7-8
cdr3_aa: CASSLSLDRVYGYTF
cdr3_nt: TGTGCCAGCAGCTTATCGTTGGACAGGGTCTATGGCTACACCTTC

d_call: .
j_call: TRBJ1-1
clone_size: once
v_call: TRBV19
cdr3_aa: CASIRRAGNTEAFF
cdr3_nt: TGTGCCAGTATCCGCAGGGCTGGAAACACTGAAGCTTTCTTT

d_call: .
j_call: TRBJ1-1
clone_size: .
v_call: TRBV15
cdr3_aa: CATSRDKVNTEAFF
cdr3_nt: TGTGCCACCAGCAGAGATAAAGTGAACACTGAAGCTTTCTTT

d_call: .
j_call: TRBJ2-2
clone_size: .
v_call: TRBV2
cdr3_aa: CASSVYTANTGELFF
cdr3_nt: TGTGCCAGCAGTGTGTATACTGCGAACACCGGGGAGCTGTTTTTT

d_call: .
j_call: TRBJ2-5
clone_size: .
v_call: TRBV5-1
cdr3_aa: CASRYQQDSQETQYF
cdr3_nt: TGCGCCAGCAGATACCAACAGGATTCGCAAGAGACCCAGTACTTC

d_call: .
j_call: TRBJ1-4
clone_size: once
v_call: TRBV15
cdr3_aa: CATSPSYRLNEKLFF
cdr3_nt: TGTGCCACCAGCCCCTCATACAGGCTTAATGAAAAACTGTTTTTT

d_call: .
j_call: TRBJ2-6
clone_size: few
v_call: TRBV27
cdr3_aa: CASSGVSGANVLTF
cdr3_nt: TGTGCCAGCAGCGGCGTCTCTGGGGCCAACGTCCTGACTTTC

d_call: TRBD1
j_call: TRBJ1-2
clone_size: .
v_call: TRBV19
cdr3_aa: CASSIRDRGHGYTF
cdr3_nt: TGTGCCAGTAGTATTCGGGACAGGGGCCATGGCTACACCTTC

d_call: TRBD1
j_call: TRBJ1-5
clone_size: .
v_call: TRBV18
cdr3_aa: CASSPVAGGHQPQHF
cdr3_nt: TGTGCCAGCTCACCAGTAGCAGGGGGCCATCAGCCCCAGCATTTT

d_call: .
j_call: TRBJ2-3
clone_size: .
v_call: TRBV19
cdr3_aa: CASSSIQGATDTQYF
cdr3_nt: TGTGCCAGTAGTAGTATACAGGGCGCAACAGATACGCAGTATTTT

d_call: TRBD1
j_call: TRBJ1-5
clone_size: .
v_call: TRBV6-1
cdr3_aa: CASSEAAGGSGQPQHF
cdr3_nt: TGTGCCAGCAGTGAAGCCGCAGGGGGCTCTGGTCAGCCCCAGCATTTT

d_call: TRBD1
j_call: TRBJ1-1
clone_size: .
v_call: TRBV7-2
cdr3_aa: CASSLARDRGAFF
cdr3_nt: TGTGCCAGCAGCTTAGCGAGGGACAGGGGAGCTTTCTTT

d_call: TRBD1
j_call: TRBJ1-4
clone_size: .
v_call: TRBV27
cdr3_aa: CASGRSGQGYNEKLFF
cdr3_nt: TGTGCCAGCGGACGGAGTGGACAGGGCTATAATGAAAAACTGTTTTTT

d_call: TRBD2
j_call: TRBJ2-1
clone_size: .
v_call: TRBV7-8
cdr3_aa: CASSQSGTSLNEQFF
cdr3_nt: TGTGCCAGCAGCCAATCCGGGACTAGCTTGAATGAGCAGTTCTTC

d_call: TRBD1
j_call: TRBJ1-2
clone_size: .
v_call: TRBV19
cdr3_aa: CASSMATGGRSYGYTF
cdr3_nt: TGTGCCAGTAGTATGGCGACAGGGGGACGGAGCTATGGCTACACCTTC

d_call: TRBD1
j_call: TRBJ1-5
clone_size: .
v_call: TRBV9
cdr3_aa: CASSVGPQGALNQPQHF
cdr3_nt: TGTGCCAGCAGCGTAGGCCCACAGGGGGCGTTAAATCAGCCCCAGCATTTT

d_call: .
j_call: TRBJ2-5
clone_size: .
v_call: TRBV30
cdr3_aa: CAWSVKVSSRQETQYF
cdr3_nt: TGTGCCTGGAGTGTAAAGGTGTCTAGTAGGCAAGAGACCCAGTACTTC

d_call: .
j_call: TRBJ2-3
clone_size: .
v_call: TRBV7-9
cdr3_aa: CASSEQRSTDTQYF
cdr3_nt: TGTGCCAGCAGTGAACAGCGAAGCACAGATACGCAGTATTTT

d_call: TRBD1
j_call: TRBJ2-7
clone_size: .
v_call: TRBV5-5
cdr3_aa: CASSFRAGGGNEQYF
cdr3_nt: TGTGCCAGCAGCTTCCGAGCAGGGGGCGGGAACGAGCAGTACTTC

d_call: .
j_call: TRBJ2-7
clone_size: once
v_call: TRBV18
cdr3_aa: CASSPASGAYEQYF
cdr3_nt: TGTGCCAGCTCACCTGCCAGCGGCGCCTACGAGCAGTACTTC

d_call: TRBD1
j_call: TRBJ2-1
clone_size: .
v_call: TRBV19
cdr3_aa: CASSGAGGYNEQFF
cdr3_nt: TGTGCCAGTAGTGGGGCAGGGGGATACAATGAGCAGTTCTTC

d_call: .
j_call: TRBJ2-2
clone_size: .
v_call: TRBV19
cdr3_aa: CASSSNTGIGELFF
cdr3_nt: TGTGCCAGTAGTTCCAACACAGGGATCGGGGAGCTGTTTTTT

d_call: .
j_call: TRBJ2-7
clone_size: .
v_call: TRBV10-1
cdr3_aa: CASSEGYEQYF
cdr3_nt: TGCGCCAGCAGTGAGGGTTACGAGCAGTACTTC

d_call: .
j_call: TRBJ1-5
clone_size: once
v_call: TRBV6-1
cdr3_aa: CASNAVSNQPQHF
cdr3_nt: TGTGCCAGCAATGCGGTAAGCAATCAGCCCCAGCATTTT

d_call: TRBD1
j_call: TRBJ2-5
clone_size: .
v_call: TRBV7-2
cdr3_aa: CASSSIQGVGPGTQYF
cdr3_nt: TGTGCCAGCAGCTCTATACAGGGGGTCGGTCCAGGGACCCAGTACTTC

d_call: TRBD1
j_call: TRBJ1-2
clone_size: .
v_call: TRBV6-5
cdr3_aa: CASRGTTGDYGYTF
cdr3_nt: TGTGCCAGCCGCGGCACGACAGGGGACTATGGCTACACCTTC

d_call: .
j_call: TRBJ2-5
clone_size: .
v_call: TRBV5-1
cdr3_aa: CASNTGTDGTQYF
cdr3_nt: TGCGCCAGCAATACAGGGACCGACGGGACCCAGTACTTC

d_call: TRBD1
j_call: TRBJ2-5
clone_size: .
v_call: TRBV4-3
cdr3_aa: CASSPLMTGGGETQYF
cdr3_nt: TGCGCCAGCAGCCCATTAATGACAGGGGGGGGAGAGACCCAGTACTTC

d_call: .
j_call: TRBJ1-1
clone_size: .
v_call: TRBV7-2
cdr3_aa: CASRYHPTGNTEAFF
cdr3_nt: TGTGCCAGCAGATACCACCCGACAGGGAACACTGAAGCTTTCTTT

d_call: TRBD1
j_call: TRBJ1-6
clone_size: .
v_call: TRBV6-4
cdr3_aa: CASTRDASGGPLHF
cdr3_nt: TGTGCCAGCACCCGGGACGCCTCAGGGGGACCCCTCCACTTT

d_call: TRBD2
j_call: TRBJ2-5
clone_size: .
v_call: TRBV6-1
cdr3_aa: CASTHGGETQYF
cdr3_nt: TGTGCCAGCACGCACGGGGGGGAGACCCAGTACTTC

d_call: .
j_call: TRBJ1-6
clone_size: .
v_call: TRBV9
cdr3_aa: CASSVAQSGTGSPLHF
cdr3_nt: TGTGCCAGCAGCGTAGCTCAATCGGGCACGGGGTCACCCCTCCACTTT

d_call: .
j_call: TRBJ2-1
clone_size: .
v_call: TRBV2
cdr3_aa: CASLVSSNEQFF
cdr3_nt: TGTGCCAGCTTGGTCAGTTCCAATGAGCAGTTCTTC

d_call: TRBD1
j_call: TRBJ2-1
clone_size: .
v_call: TRBV29-1
cdr3_aa: CSVSGTGNNEQFF
cdr3_nt: TGCAGCGTGTCCGGGACAGGAAACAATGAGCAGTTCTTC

d_call: TRBD1
j_call: TRBJ1-4
clone_size: once
v_call: TRBV7-9
cdr3_aa: CASSLGQGGGEKLFF
cdr3_nt: TGTGCCAGCAGCTTAGGGCAGGGGGGCGGTGAAAAACTGTTTTTT

d_call: TRBD2
j_call: TRBJ2-3
clone_size: .
v_call: TRBV4-2
cdr3_aa: CASSQGGGRFADTQYF
cdr3_nt: TGTGCCAGCAGCCAGGGGGGCGGGAGGTTCGCAGATACGCAGTATTTT

d_call: TRBD2
j_call: TRBJ2-5
clone_size: .
v_call: TRBV27
cdr3_aa: CASSPSRTSGDQETQYF
cdr3_nt: TGTGCCAGCAGTCCTAGTAGGACTAGCGGGGACCAAGAGACCCAGTACTTC

d_call: TRBD1
j_call: TRBJ2-5
clone_size: .
v_call: TRBV2
cdr3_aa: CASSAKTGLETQYF
cdr3_nt: TGTGCCAGCAGTGCTAAGACAGGGCTGGAGACCCAGTACTTC

d_call: TRBD1
j_call: TRBJ1-2
clone_size: once
v_call: TRBV5-1
cdr3_aa: CASSLEAGGINYGYTF
cdr3_nt: TGCGCCAGCAGCTTGGAGGCAGGGGGAATAAACTATGGCTACACCTTC

d_call: TRBD1
j_call: TRBJ1-6
clone_size: .
v_call: TRBV28
cdr3_aa: CASSFPTGQSDSPLHF
cdr3_nt: TGTGCCAGCAGTTTTCCAACGGGACAGAGCGATTCACCCCTCCACTTT

d_call: .
j_call: TRBJ2-1
clone_size: .
v_call: TRBV6-1
cdr3_aa: CASSEEYGWEWGEQFF
cdr3_nt: TGTGCCAGCAGTGAAGAGTACGGGTGGGAATGGGGTGAGCAGTTCTTC

d_call: .
j_call: TRBJ1-1
clone_size: few
v_call: TRBV18
cdr3_aa: CASSPQGMNTEAFF
cdr3_nt: TGTGCCAGCTCCCCTCAGGGCATGAACACTGAAGCTTTCTTT

d_call: TRBD1
j_call: TRBJ2-3
clone_size: .
v_call: TRBV18
cdr3_aa: CASSPQGARTDTQYF
cdr3_nt: TGTGCCAGCTCACCGCAGGGGGCGAGGACAGATACGCAGTATTTT

d_call: TRBD1
j_call: TRBJ2-7
clone_size: .
v_call: TRBV5-1
cdr3_aa: CASSLRDSGYEQYF
cdr3_nt: TGCGCCAGCAGCTTGCGGGACAGTGGCTACGAGCAGTACTTC

d_call: TRBD1
j_call: TRBJ1-5
clone_size: .
v_call: TRBV28
cdr3_aa: CASSGGGQGQRRPQHF
cdr3_nt: TGTGCCAGCAGTGGGGGGGGACAGGGGCAAAGACGGCCCCAGCATTTT

d_call: TRBD2
j_call: TRBJ2-5
clone_size: .
v_call: TRBV6-5
cdr3_aa: CASSYTLAGGPETQYF
cdr3_nt: TGTGCCAGCAGTTACACACTAGCGGGGGGGCCCGAGACCCAGTACTTC

d_call: .
j_call: TRBJ1-5
clone_size: .
v_call: TRBV7-8
cdr3_aa: CASSLRRWDRSNQPQHF
cdr3_nt: TGTGCCAGCAGCTTACGGCGGTGGGACCGAAGCAATCAGCCCCAGCATTTT

d_call: TRBD2
j_call: TRBJ2-5
clone_size: .
v_call: TRBV5-4
cdr3_aa: CASNSGTSGSRETQYF
cdr3_nt: TGTGCCAGCAACTCCGGGACTAGCGGGAGTAGGGAGACCCAGTACTTC

d_call: .
j_call: TRBJ1-2
clone_size: few
v_call: TRBV11-2
cdr3_aa: CASSPLERFWGYTF
cdr3_nt: TGTGCCAGCAGTCCCCTGGAGAGGTTCTGGGGCTACACCTTC

d_call: TRBD1
j_call: TRBJ1-3
clone_size: .
v_call: TRBV6-6
cdr3_aa: CASSRDRAGNTIYF
cdr3_nt: TGTGCCAGCAGCCGGGACAGGGCCGGAAACACCATATATTTT

d_call: .
j_call: TRBJ1-1
clone_size: .
v_call: TRBV7-9
cdr3_aa: CASSYSLGTEAFF
cdr3_nt: TGTGCCAGCAGCTACTCTTTGGGCACTGAAGCTTTCTTT

d_call: .
j_call: TRBJ2-5
clone_size: .
v_call: TRBV23-1
cdr3_aa: CASSQCSGTFQETQYF
cdr3_nt: TGCGCCAGCAGTCAATGCTCCGGGACATTCCAAGAGACCCAGTACTTC